These 15 T cell receptor beta chains were sequenced from one sample in a study of T cell repertoires in ileal Crohn's disease. Here immunoSEQ multiplex PCR was the method, and the copy in TCRdb shows in-frame clones only, minus some. The top ten hold about 10% of the sample, which has some 1,900 clones, around 85% seen once. What was sequenced was ileal tissue. The receptors stem from an adult with Crohn's disease.

J is TRBJ2-3 and V is TRBV7-6, with TRBD2 matching 8 bases. The germline V gene has CDR1 SGHVS and CDR2 FNYEAQ. The CDR3 totals 17 residues. The trim removed 2 bases at V and 3 bases at J, leaving 10 bases unmatched. CDR3 sequence reads: CASSLYTGGAVTDTQYF. CDR3 nucleotides: TGTGCCAGCAGCTTATATACCGGGGGGGCGGTGACAGATACGCAGTATTTT.

V gene TRBV7-2 combines with J gene TRBJ1-1, with 7 bases lining up with TRBD1. The germline V gene encodes CDR1 SGHTA and CDR2 FQGNSA. V dropped 1 base and J dropped 2; count of bases not matched to a gene: 4. CDR3 size: 15 residues. CDR3 nucleotides: TGTGCCAGCAGCTTAGTGAGGGGGCTTAACACTGAAGCTTTCTTT. Its translation is CASSLVRGLNTEAFF. The full variable domain, rest sourced from reference TRBV7-2 and TRBJ1-1, is GAGVSQSPSNKVTEKGKDVELRCDPISGHTALYWYRQSLGQGLEFLIYFQGNSAPDKSGLPSDRFSAERTGGSVSTLTIQRTQQEDSAVYLCASSLVRGLNTEAFFGQGTRLTVV.

The chain has TRBV7-2 and TRBJ1-1; tentative D call: TRBD1 (6 bases). Trimming cost V 5 bases and J 1 base, with 14 bases left between them. The CDR3 consists of 15 residues. The V gene's germline CDR1 is SGHTA and CDR2 FQGNSA. The CDR3: CASSPQGLGNTEAFF. The DNA for the CDR3 is TGTGCCAGCAGCCCACAGGGATTGGGGAACACTGAAGCTTTCTTT.

The chain recombines TRBV7-6 with TRBJ2-7; perhaps TRBD2 as D (6 bases). In germline, CDR1 is SGHVS, CDR2 FNYEAQ. The CDR3 loop spans 17 amino acids. Trimming stripped 2 bases from V and 2 bases from J, with 19 bases between. In DNA, the CDR3 is TGTGCCAGCAGCTTAAGCCCCACGGGGGTTCCCCCCTACGAGCAGTACTTC. Its translation is CASSLSPTGVPPYEQYF. The whole variable domain, filled in from reference TRBV7-6 and TRBJ2-7, reads GAGVSQSPRYKVTKRGQDVALRCDPISGHVSLYWYRQALGQGPEFLTYFNYEAQQDKSGLPNDRFSAERPEGSISTLTIQRTEQRDSAMYRCASSLSPTGVPPYEQYFGPGTRLTVT.

CDR3 nucleotide sequence: TGTGCCAGCAGTCCGAGCGGAATGTCCTACAATGAGCAGTTCTTC. Amino acid sequence: CASSPSGMSYNEQFF. This chain uses TRBV6-4 with TRBJ2-1; D perhaps matches TRBD2 (5 bases). Germline V CDR1 and CDR2: MRHNA, SNTAGT. This CDR3 region has 15 residues. The V gene lost 5 bases and the J gene lost 1 base, with 12 bases spanning the gap.

The chain joins TRBV4-3 to TRBJ2-1; 11 bases map to TRBD2. The CDR3 has 16 amino acids. V shed 4 bases, J shed 4 bases, and the junction held 6 bases outside the gene matches. Germline-derived CDR1 and CDR2 are LGHNA and YSLEER. The CDR3 DNA sequence: TGCGCCAGCAGCCGATTGACTAGCGGGAATTACAATGAGCAGTTCTTC. Residues: CASSRLTSGNYNEQFF.

This sequence joins TRBV29-1 and TRBJ1-2; D is ambiguous. The CDR3 has 11 residues. V gave up 0 bases and J gave up 11 bases, with 10 bases separating them. Germline loops: CDR1 SQVTM, CDR2 ANQGSEA. CDR3 DNA sequence: TGCAGCGTTGAAGATCTTCTAGTGTACACCTTC. It yields the protein CSVEDLLVYTF. Looking up the rest from reference TRBV29-1 and TRBJ1-2 gives the full variable domain: SAVISQKPSRDICQRGTSLTIQCQVDSQVTMMFWYRQQPGQSLTLIATANQGSEATYESGFVIDKFPISRPNLTFSTLTVSNMSPEDSSIYLCSVEDLLVYTFGSGTRLTVV.

This chain joins TRBV19 and TRBJ2-3; 7 nucleotides line up with TRBD2. Germline CDR1 reads LNHDA; CDR2 reads SQIVND (reference sequence). V was clipped by 8 bases and J by 3 bases; unmatched bases: 8. The CDR3 is 14 residues long. As DNA, the CDR3 is TGTGCCAGTCGCGGGAGTTTGGGGACAGATACGCAGTATTTT. It yields the protein CASRGSLGTDTQYF. The variable domain in full, with the rest retrieved from reference TRBV19 and TRBJ2-3, is DGGITQSPKYLFRKEGQNVTLSCEQNLNHDAMYWYRQDPGQGLRLIYYSQIVNDFQKGDIAEGYSVSREKKESFPLTVTSAQKNPTAFYLCASRGSLGTDTQYFGPGTRLTVL.

The V gene is TRBV6-5, the J gene TRBJ2-5; perhaps TRBD1 as D (8 bases). The CDR3 consists of 16 residues. V was shortened by 4 bases and J by 5 bases, with 20 bases between the two germline ends. Germline V lookup: CDR1 MNHEY, CDR2 SVGAGI. CDR3 residues: CASSSSDREGAETQYF. In DNA form, the CDR3 reads TGTGCCAGCAGTTCATCGGACAGGGAGGGTGCGGAGACCCAGTACTTC.

The J gene is TRBJ1-1, the V gene TRBV30, with D perhaps matching TRBD1 (5 bases). The CDR3 spans 15 residues. Looked up from germline, CDR1 is GTSNPN and CDR2 is SVGIG (reference sequence). V was clipped by 5 bases and J by 0 bases, with 16 bases between them. The CDR3 protein is CAWANLGGLNTEAFF. The CDR3 DNA reads TGTGCCTGGGCCAATCTGGGGGGGTTGAACACTGAAGCTTTCTTT.

The chain recombines TRBV7-8 with TRBJ2-7, with D possibly TRBD2 on 7 matching bases. CDR3 length: 16 amino acids. The germline V gene encodes CDR1 SGHVS and CDR2 FQNEAQ. Deletions cut 1 base from V and 4 bases from J, with 17 bases between. CDR3 sequence: CASSLVVGGPGYEQYF. CDR3 DNA sequence: TGTGCCAGCAGCTTAGTGGTGGGGGGGCCAGGGTACGAGCAGTACTTC.

The rearrangement joins TRBV7-9 to TRBJ1-2, with a possible D match to TRBD1 (6 bases). Germline V CDR1 and CDR2: SEHNR, FQNEAQ (reference sequence). The CDR3 covers 16 residues. The V end was cut by 8 bases, the J end by 0 bases, with 19 bases between. CDR3 sequence (DNA): TGTGCCAGCGGGTCGGACAGCTGGGGATCTAACTATGGCTACACCTTC. Translating gives CASGSDSWGSNYGYTF.

This chain connects TRBV14 to TRBJ1-1; no reliable D call. Germline assignment: CDR1 SGHDN and CDR2 FVKESK. CDR3 length: 13 amino acids. Trimming shortened V by 1 base and J by 1 base, and 4 bases separated the two germline ends. CDR3 region: CASSQGRNTEAFF. The CDR3 DNA reads TGTGCCAGCAGCCAAGGCAGGAACACTGAAGCTTTCTTT.

The chain couples TRBV28 to TRBJ2-1, with D perhaps matching TRBD2 (6 bases). The CDR3 totals 19 residues. V was trimmed by 6 bases and J by 9 bases, leaving 33 bases between them. Germline values: CDR1 MDHEN, CDR2 SYDVKM. The CDR3 sequence is CASSPLIFWRGRGRSEQFF. The CDR3 DNA sequence: TGTGCCAGCAGCCCTCTCATTTTCTGGCGGGGACGGGGCCGGAGTGAGCAGTTCTTC.

The chain carries TRBV30 and TRBJ2-7; a weak D match, TRBD1 (6 bases). Per germline, CDR1 GTSNPN and CDR2 SVGIG (reference sequence). The CDR3 length is 12 residues. The V end lost 2 bases, the J end lost 3 bases, and 8 bases lay between the germline ends. Written as DNA, the CDR3 is TGTGCCTGGAGTCCACAGGGCTACGAGCAGTACTTC. This codes for CAWSPQGYEQYF.